The TCR beta chain under discussion was sequenced for a study of cytomegalovirus exposure and HLA in healthy donors. 60 Vbeta and 13 Jbeta primers were used in PCR. Measured with immunoSEQ multiplex PCR; TCRdb has only the in-frame clones, and not every one. This table holds roughly 130,000 clones, 70% to 75% found once. CDR3 length: 15 amino acids. Germline V lookup: CDR1 MDHEN, CDR2 SYDVKM. Deletions cut 5 bases from V and 0 bases from J, with 11 bases between. This TCR was sampled from a woman between 40 and 50 years old in good health and CMV-seropositive. V usage is TRBV28 and J usage is TRBJ1-5; D gene ambiguous. The sample comprised PBMCs. CDR3 loop: CASSGELYSNQPQHF. The DNA of the CDR3 is TGTGCCAGCAGTGGGGAGTTATATAGCAATCAGCCCCAGCATTTT.